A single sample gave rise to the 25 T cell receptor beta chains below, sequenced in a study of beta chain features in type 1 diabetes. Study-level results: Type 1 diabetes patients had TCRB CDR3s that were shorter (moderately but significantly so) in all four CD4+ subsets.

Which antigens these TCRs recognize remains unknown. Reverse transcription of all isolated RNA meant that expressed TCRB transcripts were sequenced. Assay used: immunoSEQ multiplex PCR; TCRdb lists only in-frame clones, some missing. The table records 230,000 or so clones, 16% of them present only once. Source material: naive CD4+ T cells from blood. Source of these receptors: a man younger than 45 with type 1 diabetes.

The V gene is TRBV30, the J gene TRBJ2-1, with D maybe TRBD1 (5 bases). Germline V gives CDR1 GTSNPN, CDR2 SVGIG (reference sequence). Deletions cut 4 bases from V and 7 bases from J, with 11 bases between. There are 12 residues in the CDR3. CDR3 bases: TGTGCCTGGAAGGGGTTGGCGAATGAGCAGTTCTTC. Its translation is CAWKGLANEQFF.

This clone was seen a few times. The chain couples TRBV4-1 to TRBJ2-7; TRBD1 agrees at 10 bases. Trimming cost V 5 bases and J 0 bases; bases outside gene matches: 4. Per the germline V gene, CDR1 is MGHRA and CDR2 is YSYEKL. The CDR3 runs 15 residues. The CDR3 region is CASSFRDRGSYEQYF. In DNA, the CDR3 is TGCGCCAGCAGCTTCCGGGACAGGGGCTCCTACGAGCAGTACTTC.

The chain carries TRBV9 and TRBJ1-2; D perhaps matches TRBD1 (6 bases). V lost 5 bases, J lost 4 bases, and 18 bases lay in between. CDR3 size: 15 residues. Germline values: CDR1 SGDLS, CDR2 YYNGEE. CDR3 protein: CASSSVDRSLYGYTF. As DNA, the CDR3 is TGTGCCAGCAGTTCAGTCGACAGGTCCCTCTATGGCTACACCTTC.

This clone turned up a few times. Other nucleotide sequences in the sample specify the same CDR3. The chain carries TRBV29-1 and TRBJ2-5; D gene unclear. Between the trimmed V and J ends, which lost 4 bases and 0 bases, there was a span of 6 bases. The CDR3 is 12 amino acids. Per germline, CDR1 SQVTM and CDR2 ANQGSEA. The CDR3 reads CSVVGYQETQYF. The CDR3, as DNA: TGCAGCGTTGTGGGGTACCAAGAGACCCAGTACTTC.

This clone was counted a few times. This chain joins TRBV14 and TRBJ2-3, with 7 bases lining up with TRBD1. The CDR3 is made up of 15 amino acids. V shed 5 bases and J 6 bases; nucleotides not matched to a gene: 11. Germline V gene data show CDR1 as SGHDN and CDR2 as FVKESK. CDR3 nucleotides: TGTGCCAGCAGCACTTACAGGGGTAGTATCGATACGCAGTATTTT. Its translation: CASSTYRGSIDTQYF.

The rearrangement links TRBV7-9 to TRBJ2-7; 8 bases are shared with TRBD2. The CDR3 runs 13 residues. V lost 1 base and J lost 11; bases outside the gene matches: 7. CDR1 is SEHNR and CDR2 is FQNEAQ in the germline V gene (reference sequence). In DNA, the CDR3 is TGTGCCAGCAGCTTAGGTACTAGCGGAGGCGAGTACTTC. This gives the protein CASSLGTSGGEYF.

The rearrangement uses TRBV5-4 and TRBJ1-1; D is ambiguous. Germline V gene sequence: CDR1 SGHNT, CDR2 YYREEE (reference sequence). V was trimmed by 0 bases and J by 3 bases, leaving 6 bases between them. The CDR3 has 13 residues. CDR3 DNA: TGTGCCAGCAGCTTGGACCGAGACACTGAAGCTTTCTTT. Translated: CASSLDRDTEAFF.

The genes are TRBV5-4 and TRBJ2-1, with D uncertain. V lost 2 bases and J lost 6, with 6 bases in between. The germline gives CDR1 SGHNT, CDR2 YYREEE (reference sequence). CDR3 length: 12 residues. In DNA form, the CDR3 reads TGTGCCAGCAGCTTATATCGCAATGAGCAGTTCTTC. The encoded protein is CASSLYRNEQFF.

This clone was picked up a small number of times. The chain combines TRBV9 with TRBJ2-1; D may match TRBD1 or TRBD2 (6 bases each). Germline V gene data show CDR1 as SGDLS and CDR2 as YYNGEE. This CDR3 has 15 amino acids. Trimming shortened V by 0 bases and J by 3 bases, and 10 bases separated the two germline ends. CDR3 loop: CASSVEGDFYNEQFF. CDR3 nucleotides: TGTGCCAGCAGCGTAGAGGGGGACTTCTACAATGAGCAGTTCTTC.

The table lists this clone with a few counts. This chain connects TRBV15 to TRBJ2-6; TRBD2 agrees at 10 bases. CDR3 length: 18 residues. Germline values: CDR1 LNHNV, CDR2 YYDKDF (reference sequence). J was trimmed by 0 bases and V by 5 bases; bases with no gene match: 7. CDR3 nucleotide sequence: TGTGCCACCAGCGTGGCAGCTAGCGGGAGCTCTGGGGCCAACGTCCTGACTTTC. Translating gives CATSVAASGSSGANVLTF.

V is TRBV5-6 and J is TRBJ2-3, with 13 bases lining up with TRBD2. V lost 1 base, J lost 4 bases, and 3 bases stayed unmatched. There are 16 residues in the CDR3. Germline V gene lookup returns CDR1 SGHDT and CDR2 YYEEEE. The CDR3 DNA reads TGTGCCAGCAGCTTGCTAGGACTAGCGGGAGCAGATACGCAGTATTTT. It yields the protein CASSLLGLAGADTQYF.

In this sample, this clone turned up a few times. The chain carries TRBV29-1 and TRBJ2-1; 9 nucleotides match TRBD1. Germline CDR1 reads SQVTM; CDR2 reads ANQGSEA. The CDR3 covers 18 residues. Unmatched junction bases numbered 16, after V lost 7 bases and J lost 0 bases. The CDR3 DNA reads TGCAGCGCTTTTTCGGGACAGGGATCCTGGAGCTCCTACAATGAGCAGTTCTTC. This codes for CSAFSGQGSWSSYNEQFF.

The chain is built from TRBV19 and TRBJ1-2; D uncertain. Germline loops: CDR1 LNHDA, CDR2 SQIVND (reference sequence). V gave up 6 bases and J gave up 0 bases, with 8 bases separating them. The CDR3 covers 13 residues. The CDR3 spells CASRNYSNYGYTF. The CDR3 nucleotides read TGTGCCAGTAGAAATTACTCTAACTATGGCTACACCTTC.

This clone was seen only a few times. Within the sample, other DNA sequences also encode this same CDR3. CDR3 coding DNA: TGTGCCTGGGCAGTCTCTGGAAACACCATATATTTT. Amino acid sequence: CAWAVSGNTIYF. The chain links TRBV30 to TRBJ1-3; D unclear. From germline, CDR1 is GTSNPN and CDR2 SVGIG (reference sequence). This CDR3 comprises 12 residues. V lost 5 bases, J lost 0 bases, and 5 bases lay in between.

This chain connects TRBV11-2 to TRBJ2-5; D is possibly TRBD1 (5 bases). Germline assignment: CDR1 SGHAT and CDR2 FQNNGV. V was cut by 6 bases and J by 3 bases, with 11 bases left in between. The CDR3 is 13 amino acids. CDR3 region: CASRVTAEETQYF. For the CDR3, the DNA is TGTGCCAGCAGGGTGACAGCAGAAGAGACCCAGTACTTC. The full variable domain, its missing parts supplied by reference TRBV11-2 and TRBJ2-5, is EAGVAQSPRYKIIEKRQSVAFWCNPISGHATLYWYQQILGQGPKLLIQFQNNGVVDDSQLPKDRFSAERLKGVDSTLKIQPAKLEDSAVYLCASRVTAEETQYFGPGTRLLVL.

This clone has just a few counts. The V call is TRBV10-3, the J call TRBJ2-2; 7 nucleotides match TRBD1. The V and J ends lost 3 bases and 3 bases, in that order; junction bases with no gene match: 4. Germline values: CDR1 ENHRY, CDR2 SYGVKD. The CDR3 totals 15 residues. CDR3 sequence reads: CAISDRDSYTGELFF. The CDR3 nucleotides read TGTGCCATCAGTGATCGGGACAGCTACACCGGGGAGCTGTTTTTT.

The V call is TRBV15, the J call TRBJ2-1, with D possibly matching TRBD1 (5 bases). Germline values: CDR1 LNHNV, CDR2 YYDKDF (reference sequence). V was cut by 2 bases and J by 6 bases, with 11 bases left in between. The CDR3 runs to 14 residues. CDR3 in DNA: TGTGCCACCAGCAGAAAGGGGTTATCCAATGAGCAGTTCTTC. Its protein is CATSRKGLSNEQFF.

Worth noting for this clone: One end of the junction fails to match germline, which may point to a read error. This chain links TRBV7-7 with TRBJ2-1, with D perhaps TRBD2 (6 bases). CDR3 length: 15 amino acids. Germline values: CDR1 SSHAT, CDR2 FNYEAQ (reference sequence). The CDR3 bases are TGTGCTAGCAGCGCCGTGGGGGGCTCCTACAATGAGCAGTTCTTC. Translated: CASSAVGGSYNEQFF. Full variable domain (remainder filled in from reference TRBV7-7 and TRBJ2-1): GAGVSQSPRYKVTKRGQDVTLRCDPISSHATLYWYQQALGQGPEFLTYFNYEAQPDKSGLPSDRFSAERPEGSISTLTIQRTEQRDSAMYRCASSAVGGSYNEQFFGPGTRLTVL.

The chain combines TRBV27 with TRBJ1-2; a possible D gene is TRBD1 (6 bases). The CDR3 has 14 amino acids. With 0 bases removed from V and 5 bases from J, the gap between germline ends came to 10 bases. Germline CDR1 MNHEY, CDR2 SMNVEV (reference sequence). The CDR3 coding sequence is TGTGCCAGCAGTTTATCAGACAGGTCTTATGGCTACACCTTC. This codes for CASSLSDRSYGYTF.

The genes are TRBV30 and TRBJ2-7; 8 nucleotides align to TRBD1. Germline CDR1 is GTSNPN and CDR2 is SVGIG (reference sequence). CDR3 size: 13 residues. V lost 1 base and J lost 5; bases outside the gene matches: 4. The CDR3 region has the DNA TGTGCCTGGAGTGGACAGGGGACCCACGAGCAGTACTTC. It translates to CAWSGQGTHEQYF.

CDR3 in amino acids: CSVALGAGEGNTIYF. The DNA for the CDR3 is TGCAGCGTTGCTTTGGGGGCAGGGGAAGGAAACACCATATATTTT. J is TRBJ1-3 and V is TRBV29-1, with D possibly matching TRBD1 (6 bases). Germline CDR1 and CDR2: SQVTM and ANQGSEA. The V gene lost 4 bases and the J gene lost 4 bases, with 17 bases spanning the gap. This CDR3 is built from 15 residues.

CDR3 loop: CASSRAGTEAFF. The CDR3 DNA reads as TGTGCCAGCAGTCGGGCAGGGACTGAAGCTTTCTTT. The V gene is TRBV6-5, the J gene TRBJ1-1, with D possibly TRBD1 on 5 matching bases. The CDR3 has 12 amino acids. The V end was cut by 5 bases, the J end by 5 bases, with 9 bases between. CDR1 MNHEY and CDR2 SVGAGI come from the germline V gene.

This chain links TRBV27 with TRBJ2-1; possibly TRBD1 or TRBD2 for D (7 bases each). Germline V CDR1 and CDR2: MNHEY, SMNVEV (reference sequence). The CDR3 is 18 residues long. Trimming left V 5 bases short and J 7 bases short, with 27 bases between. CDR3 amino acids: CASSPQGGGSGIGNEQFF. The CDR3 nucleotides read TGTGCCAGCAGTCCCCAGGGGGGTGGCAGCGGGATAGGTAATGAGCAGTTCTTC.

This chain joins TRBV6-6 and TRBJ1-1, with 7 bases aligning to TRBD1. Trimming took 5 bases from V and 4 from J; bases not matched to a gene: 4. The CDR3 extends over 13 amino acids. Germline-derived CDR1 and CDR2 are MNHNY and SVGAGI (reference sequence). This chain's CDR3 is CASSRQGGTEAFF. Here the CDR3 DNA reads TGTGCCAGCAGTCGACAGGGAGGCACTGAAGCTTTCTTT.

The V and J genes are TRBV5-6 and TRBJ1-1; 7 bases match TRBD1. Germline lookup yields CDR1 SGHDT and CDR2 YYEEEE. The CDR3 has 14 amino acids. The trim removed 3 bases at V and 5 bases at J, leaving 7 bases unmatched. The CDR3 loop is CASSSNRGITEAFF. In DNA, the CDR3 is TGTGCCAGCAGCTCGAACAGGGGTATAACTGAAGCTTTCTTT.